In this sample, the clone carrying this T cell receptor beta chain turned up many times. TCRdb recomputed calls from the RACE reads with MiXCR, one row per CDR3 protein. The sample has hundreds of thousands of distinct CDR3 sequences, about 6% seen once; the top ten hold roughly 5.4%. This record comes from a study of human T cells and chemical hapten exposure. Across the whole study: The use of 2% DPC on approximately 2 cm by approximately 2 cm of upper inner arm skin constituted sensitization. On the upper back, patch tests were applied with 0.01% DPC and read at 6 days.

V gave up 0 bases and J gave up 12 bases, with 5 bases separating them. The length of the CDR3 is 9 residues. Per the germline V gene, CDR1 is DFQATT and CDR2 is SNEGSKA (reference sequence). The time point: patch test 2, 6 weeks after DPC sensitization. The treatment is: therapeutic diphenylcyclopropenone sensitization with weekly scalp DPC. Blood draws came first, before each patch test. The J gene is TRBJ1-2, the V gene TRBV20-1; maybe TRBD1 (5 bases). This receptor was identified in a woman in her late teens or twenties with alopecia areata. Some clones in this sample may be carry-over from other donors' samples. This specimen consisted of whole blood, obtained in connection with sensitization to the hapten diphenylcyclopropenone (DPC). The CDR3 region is CSARDRDTF. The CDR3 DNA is TGCAGTGCTAGAGACAGGGACACCTTC.